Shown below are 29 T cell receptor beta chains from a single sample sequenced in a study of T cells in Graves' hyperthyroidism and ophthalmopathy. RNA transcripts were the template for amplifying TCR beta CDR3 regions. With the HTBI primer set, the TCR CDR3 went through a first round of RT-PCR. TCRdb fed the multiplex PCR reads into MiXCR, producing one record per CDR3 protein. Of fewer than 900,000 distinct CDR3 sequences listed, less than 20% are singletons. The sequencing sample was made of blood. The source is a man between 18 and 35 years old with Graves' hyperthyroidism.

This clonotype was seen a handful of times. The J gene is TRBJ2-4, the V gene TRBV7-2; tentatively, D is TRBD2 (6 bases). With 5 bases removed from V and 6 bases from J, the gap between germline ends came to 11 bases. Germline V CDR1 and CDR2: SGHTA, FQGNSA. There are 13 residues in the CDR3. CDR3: CASSIRELNIQYF. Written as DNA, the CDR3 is TGTGCCAGCAGCATCCGGGAGCTAAACATTCAGTACTTC.

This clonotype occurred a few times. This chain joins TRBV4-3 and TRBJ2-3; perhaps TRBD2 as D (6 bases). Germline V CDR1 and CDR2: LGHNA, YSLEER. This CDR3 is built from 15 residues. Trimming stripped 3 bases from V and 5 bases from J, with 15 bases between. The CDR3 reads CASSHQTGLRDTQYF. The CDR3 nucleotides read TGCGCCAGCAGCCACCAGACGGGACTGCGAGATACGCAGTATTTT.

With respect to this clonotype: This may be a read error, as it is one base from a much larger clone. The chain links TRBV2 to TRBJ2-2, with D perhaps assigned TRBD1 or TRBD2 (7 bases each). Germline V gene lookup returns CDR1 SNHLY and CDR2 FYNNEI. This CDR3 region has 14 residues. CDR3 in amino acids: CASRIQGGTGEPFF. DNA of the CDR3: TGTGCCAGCAGAATCCAGGGGGGGACCGGGGAGCCGTTTTTT.

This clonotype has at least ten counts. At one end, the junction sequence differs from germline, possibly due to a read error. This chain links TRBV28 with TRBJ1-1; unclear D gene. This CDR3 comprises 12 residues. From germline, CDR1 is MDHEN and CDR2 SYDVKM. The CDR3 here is CAGSGLNTEAFF. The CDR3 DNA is TGTGCCGGCAGCGGCTTGAACACTGAAGCTTTCTTT.

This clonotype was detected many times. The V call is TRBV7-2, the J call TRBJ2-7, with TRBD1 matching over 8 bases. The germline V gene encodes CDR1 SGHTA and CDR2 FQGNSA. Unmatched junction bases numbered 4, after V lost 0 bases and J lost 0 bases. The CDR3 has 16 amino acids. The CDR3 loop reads CASSLASGQASYEQYF. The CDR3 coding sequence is TGTGCCAGCAGCTTAGCGTCGGGACAGGCCTCCTACGAGCAGTACTTC. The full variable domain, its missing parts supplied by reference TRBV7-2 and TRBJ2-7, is GAGVSQSPSNKVTEKGKDVELRCDPISGHTALYWYRQSLGQGLEFLIYFQGNSAPDKSGLPSDRFSAERTGGSVSTLTIQRTQQEDSAVYLCASSLASGQASYEQYFGPGTRLTVT.

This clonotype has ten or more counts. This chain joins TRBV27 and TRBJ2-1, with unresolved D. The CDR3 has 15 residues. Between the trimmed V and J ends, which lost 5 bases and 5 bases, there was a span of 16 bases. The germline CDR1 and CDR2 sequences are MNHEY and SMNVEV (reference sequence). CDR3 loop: CASSVPGPQNNEQFF. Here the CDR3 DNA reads TGTGCCAGCAGTGTGCCGGGTCCACAAAACAATGAGCAGTTCTTC.

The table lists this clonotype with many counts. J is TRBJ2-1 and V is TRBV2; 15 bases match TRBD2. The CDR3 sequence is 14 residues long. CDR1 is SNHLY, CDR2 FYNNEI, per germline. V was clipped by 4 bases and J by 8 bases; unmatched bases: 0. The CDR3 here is CASSGTSGRDEQFF. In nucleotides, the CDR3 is TGTGCCAGCAGTGGGACTAGCGGGAGGGATGAGCAGTTCTTC.

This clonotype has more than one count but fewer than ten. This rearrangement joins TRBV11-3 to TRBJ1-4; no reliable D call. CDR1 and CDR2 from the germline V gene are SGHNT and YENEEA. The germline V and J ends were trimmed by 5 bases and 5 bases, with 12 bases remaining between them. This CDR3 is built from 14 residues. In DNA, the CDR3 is TGTGCCAGCAGCCCCCCAGGTCTAAATGAAAAACTGTTTTTT. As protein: CASSPPGLNEKLFF.

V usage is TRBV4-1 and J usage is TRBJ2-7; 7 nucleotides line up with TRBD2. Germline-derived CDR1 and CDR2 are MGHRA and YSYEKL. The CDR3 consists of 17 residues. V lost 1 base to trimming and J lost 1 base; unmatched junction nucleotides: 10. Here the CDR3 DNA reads TGCGCCAGCAGCCAAGGCCTAGCTGCGGGAGTGTCCTACGAGCAGTACTTC. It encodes CASSQGLAAGVSYEQYF.

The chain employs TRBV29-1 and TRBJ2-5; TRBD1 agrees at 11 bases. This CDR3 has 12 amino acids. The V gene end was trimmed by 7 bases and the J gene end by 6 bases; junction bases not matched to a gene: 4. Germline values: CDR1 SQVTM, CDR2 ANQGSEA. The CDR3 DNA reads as TGCAGCGCTGGACAGGGGGCACAGACCCAGTACTTC. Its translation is CSAGQGAQTQYF.

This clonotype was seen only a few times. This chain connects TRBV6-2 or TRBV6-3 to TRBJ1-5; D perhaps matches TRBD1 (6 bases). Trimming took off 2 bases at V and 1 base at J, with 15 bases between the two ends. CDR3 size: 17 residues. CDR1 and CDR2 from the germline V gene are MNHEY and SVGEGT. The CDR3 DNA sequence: TGTGCCAGCAGTTACGGAGAAACAGGGTACAGCAATCAGCCCCAGCATTTT. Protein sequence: CASSYGETGYSNQPQHF.

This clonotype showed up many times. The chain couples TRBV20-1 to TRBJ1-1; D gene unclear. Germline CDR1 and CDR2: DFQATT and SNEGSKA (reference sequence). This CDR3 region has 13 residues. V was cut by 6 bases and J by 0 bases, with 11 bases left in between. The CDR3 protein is CSATSDMNTEAFF. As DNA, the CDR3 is TGCAGTGCCACTTCAGACATGAACACTGAAGCTTTCTTT.

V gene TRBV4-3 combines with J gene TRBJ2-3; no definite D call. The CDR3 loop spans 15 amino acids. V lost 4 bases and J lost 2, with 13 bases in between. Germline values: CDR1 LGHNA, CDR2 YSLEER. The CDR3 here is CASSPKMRLTDTQYF. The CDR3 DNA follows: TGCGCCAGCAGCCCCAAGATGCGGCTCACAGATACGCAGTATTTT.

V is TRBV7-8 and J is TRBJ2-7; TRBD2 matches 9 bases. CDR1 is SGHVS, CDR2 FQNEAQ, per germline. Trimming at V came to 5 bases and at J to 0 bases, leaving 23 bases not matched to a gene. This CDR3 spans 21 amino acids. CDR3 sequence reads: CASSHSVIAGVPTGSSYEQYF. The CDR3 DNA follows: TGTGCCAGCAGCCACAGTGTAATAGCGGGGGTTCCGACCGGCAGCTCCTACGAGCAGTACTTC.

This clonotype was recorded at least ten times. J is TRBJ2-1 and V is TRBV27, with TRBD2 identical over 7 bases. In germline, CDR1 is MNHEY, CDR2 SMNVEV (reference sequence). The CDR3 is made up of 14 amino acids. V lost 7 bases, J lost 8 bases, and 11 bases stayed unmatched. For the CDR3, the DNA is TGTGCCAGCAAGCTCGGCGGGAGTATCGATGAGCAGTTCTTC. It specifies CASKLGGSIDEQFF.

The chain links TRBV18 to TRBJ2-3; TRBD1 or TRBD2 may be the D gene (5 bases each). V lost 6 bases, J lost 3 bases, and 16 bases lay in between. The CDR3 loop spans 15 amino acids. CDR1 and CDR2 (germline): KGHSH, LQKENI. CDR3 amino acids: CASSRRDAGTDTQYF. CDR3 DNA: TGTGCCAGCTCGCGCCGGGACGCCGGGACAGATACGCAGTATTTT.

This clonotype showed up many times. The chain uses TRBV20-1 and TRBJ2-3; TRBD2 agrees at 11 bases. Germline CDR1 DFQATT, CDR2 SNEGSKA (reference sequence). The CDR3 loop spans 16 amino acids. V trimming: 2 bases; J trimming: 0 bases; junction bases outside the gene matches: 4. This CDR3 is CSARSVAGGSTDTQYF. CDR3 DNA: TGCAGTGCTAGATCCGTAGCGGGAGGGAGCACAGATACGCAGTATTTT.

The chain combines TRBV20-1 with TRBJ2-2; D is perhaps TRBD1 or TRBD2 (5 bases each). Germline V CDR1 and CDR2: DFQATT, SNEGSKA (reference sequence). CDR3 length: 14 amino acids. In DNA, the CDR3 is TGCAGCGTTTTCCGGGGCAGCCCCACCGGGGAGCTGTTTTTT. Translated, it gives CSVFRGSPTGELFF.

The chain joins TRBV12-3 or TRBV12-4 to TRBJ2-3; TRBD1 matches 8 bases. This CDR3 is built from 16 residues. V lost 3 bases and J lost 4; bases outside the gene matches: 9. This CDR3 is CASSLGDRLGADTQYF. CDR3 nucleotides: TGTGCCAGCAGTTTGGGGGACAGGTTGGGCGCAGATACGCAGTATTTT.

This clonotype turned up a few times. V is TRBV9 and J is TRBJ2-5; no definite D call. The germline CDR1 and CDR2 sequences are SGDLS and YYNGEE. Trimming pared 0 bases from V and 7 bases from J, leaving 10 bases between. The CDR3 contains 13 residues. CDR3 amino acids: CASSVGGIATQYF. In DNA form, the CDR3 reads TGTGCCAGCAGCGTAGGTGGGATCGCGACCCAGTACTTC.

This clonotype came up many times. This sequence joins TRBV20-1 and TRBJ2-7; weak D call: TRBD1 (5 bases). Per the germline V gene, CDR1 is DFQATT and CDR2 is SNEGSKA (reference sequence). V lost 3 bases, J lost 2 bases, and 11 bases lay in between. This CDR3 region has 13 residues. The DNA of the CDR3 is TGCAGTGCTAGGGACACCCTCCCCTACGAGCAGTACTTC. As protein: CSARDTLPYEQYF.

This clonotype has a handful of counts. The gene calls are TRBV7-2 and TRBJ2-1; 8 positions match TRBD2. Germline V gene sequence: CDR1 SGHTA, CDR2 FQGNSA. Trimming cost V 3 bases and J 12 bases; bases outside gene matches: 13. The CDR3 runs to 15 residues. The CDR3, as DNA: TGTGCCAGCAGCTTGAGGACGGGAGGGGACCAGGGGCAGTTCTTC. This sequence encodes CASSLRTGGDQGQFF.

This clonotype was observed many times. CDR3: CASSPGSEQYF. The CDR3 coding sequence is TGTGCCAGCTCACCAGGGTCCGAGCAGTACTTC. The V and J genes are TRBV18 and TRBJ2-7; D gene unclear. V shed 2 bases and J shed 6 bases, with 5 bases lying between them. This CDR3 has 11 amino acids. CDR1 and CDR2 (germline): KGHSH, LQKENI.

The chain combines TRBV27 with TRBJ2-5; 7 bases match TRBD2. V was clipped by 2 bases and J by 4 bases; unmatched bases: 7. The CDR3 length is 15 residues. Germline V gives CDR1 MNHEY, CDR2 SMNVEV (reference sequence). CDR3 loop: CASSLDSLAGETQYF. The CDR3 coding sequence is TGTGCCAGCAGTTTAGATAGTTTAGCGGGAGAGACCCAGTACTTC.

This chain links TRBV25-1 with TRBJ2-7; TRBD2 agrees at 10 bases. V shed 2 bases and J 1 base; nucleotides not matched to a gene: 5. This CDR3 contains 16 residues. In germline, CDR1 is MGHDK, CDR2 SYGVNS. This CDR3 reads CASSEEASGSSYEQYF. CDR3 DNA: TGTGCCAGCAGTGAAGAAGCTAGCGGGAGTTCCTACGAGCAGTACTTC.

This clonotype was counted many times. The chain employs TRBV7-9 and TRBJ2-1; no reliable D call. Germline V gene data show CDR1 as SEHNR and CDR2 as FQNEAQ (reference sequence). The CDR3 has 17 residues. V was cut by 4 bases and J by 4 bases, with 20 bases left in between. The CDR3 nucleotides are TGTGCCAGCAGCTCCGGTTTAGGTGACACGATATACAATGAGCAGTTCTTC. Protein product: CASSSGLGDTIYNEQFF.

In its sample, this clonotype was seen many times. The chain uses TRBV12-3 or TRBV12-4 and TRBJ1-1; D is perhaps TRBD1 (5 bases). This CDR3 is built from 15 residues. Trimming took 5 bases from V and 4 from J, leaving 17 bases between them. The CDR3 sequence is CASSQAGLGGTEAFF. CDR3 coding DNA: TGTGCCAGCAGTCAAGCGGGGCTGGGCGGCACTGAAGCTTTCTTT.

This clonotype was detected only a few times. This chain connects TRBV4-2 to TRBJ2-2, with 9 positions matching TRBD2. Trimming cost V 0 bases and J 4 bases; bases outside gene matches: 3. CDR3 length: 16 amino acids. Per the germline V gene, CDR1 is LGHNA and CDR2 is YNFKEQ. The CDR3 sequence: CASSQERTSVTGELFF. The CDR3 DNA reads TGTGCCAGCAGCCAAGAGCGGACTAGCGTCACCGGGGAGCTGTTTTTT.

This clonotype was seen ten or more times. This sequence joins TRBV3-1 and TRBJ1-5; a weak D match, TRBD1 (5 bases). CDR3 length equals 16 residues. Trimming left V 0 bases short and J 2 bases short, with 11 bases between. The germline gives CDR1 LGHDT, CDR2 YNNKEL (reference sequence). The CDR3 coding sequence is TGTGCCAGCAGCCAAGATATCGGGGGTGGCAATCAGCCCCAGCATTTT. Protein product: CASSQDIGGGNQPQHF.